This TCR beta chain is from a study of cytomegalovirus exposure and HLA in healthy donors. Whole-study results and caveats: Reports showed the classifier diagnosing cytomegalovirus status with high specificity and sensitivity.

It was with 60 Vbeta and 13 Jbeta primers that the PCR ran. Produced via immunoSEQ multiplex PCR; TCRdb's table is partial and in-frame only. This table has approximately 190,000 clones, 82% appearing once. On this clone: Its antigen remains unknown.

The CDR3 is 13 amino acids. Trimming removed 5 bases at V and 3 bases at J, with 13 bases between. Germline CDR1 SQVTM, CDR2 ANQGSEA. This TCR came from a woman between 45 and 60 years old in good health and CMV-seropositive. The sample was PBMCs. V gene TRBV29-1 combines with J gene TRBJ1-1, with a possible D match to TRBD1 (5 bases). The CDR3 coding sequence is TGCAGCGTTTCGGCCTGGGGGGACACTGAAGCTTTCTTT. Translating it yields CSVSAWGDTEAFF.